This TCR beta chain was recovered during a study of OX40 agonist ivuxolimab in advanced cancers. Whole-study context: Patients assigned to dose escalation were diagnosed with hepatocellular carcinoma, melanoma, renal cell or head and neck cancer. Whole-study results and caveats: Both blood CD4+ and CD8+ T cells showed clonal growth by week 6 at 0.1 to 3.0 mg/kg.

Sequencing was performed with immunoSEQ multiplex PCR; in TCRdb, only in-frame clones are kept and a portion is missing. The table includes about 80,000 clones, 80% to 90% detected once. Notes on this clone: Its target is not known.

The origin of this receptor is an adult with an advanced solid tumor such as melanoma, head and neck, liver or kidney cancer. This sample comprised CD4+ or CD8+ T cells sorted from blood, obtained in a trial of the OX40 agonist ivuxolimab.

The CDR3 sequence is CASSPMAGRSYEQYF. The DNA of the CDR3 is TGTGCCAGCAGTCCCATGGCAGGGAGGTCCTACGAGCAGTACTTC. V gene TRBV5-5 combines with J gene TRBJ2-7, with D perhaps TRBD2 (6 bases). V was cut by 5 bases and J by 1 base, with 16 bases left in between. The V gene's germline CDR1 is SGHKS and CDR2 YYEKEE (reference sequence). There are 15 residues in the CDR3. The complete variable domain, with remaining parts taken from reference TRBV5-5 and TRBJ2-7, reads DAGVTQSPTHLIKTRGQQVTLRCSPISGHKSVSWYQQVLGQGPQFIFQYYEKEERGRGNFPDRFSARQFPNYSSELNVNALLLGDSALYLCASSPMAGRSYEQYFGPGTRLTVT.